This note documents a single T cell receptor beta chain sequence. Its antigen is undetermined. Clones were read by immunoSEQ multiplex PCR, and TCRdb kept only the in-frame ones, dropping some. This table has roughly 40,000 clones, about 89% appearing once. Time point here: week 5, during vaccination. Vaccination used 300 ug of mutant IDH1 20-mer peptide per dose, with topical imiquimod. Donors' newly diagnosed IDH1-mutant WHO grade 3 or 4 astrocytomas lacked nuclear ATRX. These data are taken from a study of a mutant IDH1 vaccine in newly diagnosed glioma. For the study at large: Patients began vaccination 4-6 weeks after radiotherapy alone, or with temozolomide cycles. An approximately 62% male, approximately 40% female split and a mean age of roughly 44 years characterized treated patients.

V lost 4 bases and J lost 2, with 14 bases in between. Germline-derived CDR1 and CDR2 are SGHVS and FQNEAQ. This CDR3 contains 15 residues. Study-wide points: Vaccine-induced responses were seen in approximately 93% of patients, spanning several MHC alleles.

The TCR comes from a man in his fifties or sixties with glioma. The gene calls are TRBV7-8 and TRBJ2-5; no clear D. The material was PBMCs, obtained from a glioma patient whose treatment included an IDH1 peptide vaccine. The CDR3 coding sequence is TGTGCCAGCAGCTATCGCGAATACCAGCAAGAGACCCAGTACTTC. Residues: CASSYREYQQETQYF. The full variable domain, completed using reference TRBV7-8 and TRBJ2-5, is GAGVSQSPRYKVAKRGQDVALRCDPISGHVSLFWYQQALGQGPEFLTYFQNEAQLDKSGLPSDRFFAERPEGSVSTLKIQRTQQEDSAVYLCASSYREYQQETQYFGPGTRLLVL.